This section outlines one T cell receptor (beta chain) sequence together with its context. What it binds is unknown. Donor samples were obtained from healthy Caucasian individuals from Russia, aged about 6 to 90. In germline, CDR1 is MNHEY, CDR2 SVGAGI. V shed 6 bases and J 10 bases; nucleotides not matched to a gene: 6. The CDR3 is 12 residues long. This sample was included in a study of blood T cells in healthy people across ages. Study at large: Template-switching capture recovered about one barcoded beta molecule per two T cells. Study-wide points: Age brought a roughly linear fall in TCR beta diversity measured per million T cells. A greater number of naive CD4+ cells and higher diversity distinguished long-lived donors from aged donors.

The second PCR ran about 6 to 11 cycles with a sample-barcoded 5' primer and J-beta primers. MiXCR, run by TCRdb on the 5' RACE reads, gives a single entry per CDR3 protein. The sample includes around 1.7 million distinct CDR3 sequences, 28% of them seen just once. The chain couples TRBV6-5 to TRBJ2-1; 7 bases line up with TRBD1. Material: blood. This clonotype was sampled from a woman aged 25 to 39 in good health. The CDR3 DNA reads TGTGCCAGCAGACCCAGGGGGTACGAGCAGTTCTTC. Translation gives CASRPRGYEQFF.